The 31 T cell receptor beta chains listed next were all sequenced from one sample in a study of blood T cell repertoires in COVID-19. Profiling relied on immunoSEQ multiplex PCR, and the TCRdb table lists in-frame clones only, not all of them. The sample lists 95,000 to 110,000 clones, 90% to 95% occurring once. The sample consisted of peripheral blood. The origin of the receptors is a woman between 25 and 40 years old with acute or convalescent COVID-19.

The chain has TRBV11-2 and TRBJ2-7, with 7 bases aligning to TRBD1. The junction had 6 bases not matched to a gene; V was cut back by 1 base and J by 0 bases. The CDR3 contains 16 residues. In germline, CDR1 is SGHAT, CDR2 FQNNGV. CDR3 residues: CASSLGNGDSSYEQYF. The CDR3 DNA sequence: TGTGCCAGCAGCTTAGGGAATGGGGACAGCTCCTACGAGCAGTACTTC.

This rearrangement joins TRBV3-1 (or the pseudogene TRBV3-2) to TRBJ2-4; 13 bases are shared with TRBD2. The CDR3 runs to 15 residues. Germline lookup yields CDR1 LGHDT and CDR2 YNNKEL (reference sequence). J lost 9 bases, V lost 3 bases, and 5 bases had no gene match. The CDR3 DNA reads as TGTGCCAGCAGCCACCAACTAGCGGGAGGGGGCATTCAGTACTTC. Translation: CASSHQLAGGGIQYF.

The chain combines TRBV19 with TRBJ1-1, with D perhaps TRBD1 (5 bases). This CDR3 region has 12 residues. Germline-derived CDR1 and CDR2 are LNHDA and SQIVND (reference sequence). Trimming took 5 bases from V and 7 from J, leaving 11 bases between them. Here the CDR3 DNA reads TGTGCCAGTAGTGGTCAGGGTCGTGAAGCTTTCTTT. Its protein product is CASSGQGREAFF.

The chain carries TRBV11-3 and TRBJ1-1, with D tentatively TRBD1 (5 bases). The CDR3 consists of 14 residues. Germline CDR1 is SGHNT and CDR2 is YENEEA. Trimming took 4 bases from V and 6 from J, leaving 15 bases between them. DNA for the CDR3: TGTGCCAGCAGCTGGGCTAGGGGAGGCGCTGAAGCTTTCTTT. Protein: CASSWARGGAEAFF. The variable domain in full, with the rest retrieved from reference TRBV11-3 and TRBJ1-1, is EAGVVQSPRYKIIEKKQPVAFWCNPISGHNTLYWYLQNLGQGPELLIRYENEEAVDDSQLPKDRFSAERLKGVDSTLKIQPAELGDSAVYLCASSWARGGAEAFFGQGTRLTVV.

The genes are TRBV2 and TRBJ2-3, with 8 positions matching TRBD2. Germline lookup yields CDR1 SNHLY and CDR2 FYNNEI. The ends lost 2 bases at V and 1 base at J; junction bases unmatched: 5. The CDR3 covers 16 residues. The CDR3: CASSESPRGGTDTQYF. CDR3 nucleotide sequence: TGTGCCAGCAGTGAATCTCCGCGGGGGGGCACAGATACGCAGTATTTT.

Concerning this clone itself: At the DNA level, this CDR3 is encoded by other sequences in the same sample as well. V is TRBV28 and J is TRBJ1-2; 9 bases fit TRBD1. CDR3 length: 13 amino acids. Germline V gene lookup returns CDR1 MDHEN and CDR2 SYDVKM. V was pared by 2 bases and J by 7 bases, with 2 bases of the junction left unmatched. CDR3 protein: CASSLGTGPGYTF. The CDR3 DNA reads TGTGCCAGCAGTTTAGGGACAGGGCCTGGCTACACCTTC.

The CDR3 bases are TGTGCCAGCAGCTTTATGGGCAGCCAGAACACCGGGGAGCTGTTTTTT. It encodes CASSFMGSQNTGELFF. V gene TRBV7-2 combines with J gene TRBJ2-2; unclear D gene. Germline V gene lookup returns CDR1 SGHTA and CDR2 FQGNSA. The CDR3 is made up of 16 amino acids. V lost 3 bases and J lost 1, with 12 bases in between.

This clone has ten or more counts. The V call is TRBV11-3, the J call TRBJ2-7; a possible D gene is TRBD2 (5 bases). The length of the CDR3 is 14 residues. V lost 1 base, J lost 1 base, and 8 bases lay in between. In germline, CDR1 is SGHNT, CDR2 YENEEA. CDR3 sequence: CASSLGAGSYEQYF. Written as DNA, the CDR3 is TGTGCCAGCAGCTTAGGCGCGGGTTCCTACGAGCAGTACTTC. Complete variable domain (other parts from reference TRBV11-3 and TRBJ2-7): EAGVVQSPRYKIIEKKQPVAFWCNPISGHNTLYWYLQNLGQGPELLIRYENEEAVDDSQLPKDRFSAERLKGVDSTLKIQPAELGDSAVYLCASSLGAGSYEQYFGPGTRLTVT.

The rearrangement links TRBV28 to TRBJ1-6, with TRBD1 matching 9 bases. The CDR3 sequence is 16 residues long. From germline, CDR1 is MDHEN and CDR2 SYDVKM. Trimming at V came to 5 bases and at J to 7 bases, leaving 9 bases not matched to a gene. The DNA of the CDR3 is TGTGCCAGCAGTCTCGAGCCGGGACAGGGAAATTCACCCCTCCACTTT. Translating gives CASSLEPGQGNSPLHF.

This clone was seen just once. V and J are TRBV5-6 and TRBJ2-7; no firm D call. CDR1 SGHDT and CDR2 YYEEEE come from the germline V gene. Trimming removed 0 bases from V and 7 bases from J, with 5 bases in between. The CDR3 totals 11 residues. CDR3 amino acids: CASSLDYEQYF. The CDR3 region has the DNA TGTGCCAGCAGCTTGGATTATGAGCAGTACTTC.

The rearrangement links TRBV6-2 or TRBV6-3 to TRBJ2-3; tentative D call: TRBD2 (5 bases). The CDR3 is 17 amino acids. Germline V lookup: CDR1 MNHEY, CDR2 SVGEGT. V was cut by 2 bases and J by 0 bases, with 15 bases left in between. This CDR3 reads CASSYRGPKVSTDTQYF. The CDR3 bases are TGTGCCAGCAGTTACCGGGGTCCAAAAGTAAGCACAGATACGCAGTATTTT.

The V call is TRBV28, the J call TRBJ1-5; D is uncertain. CDR3 size: 19 residues. V gave up 7 bases and J gave up 1 base, with 26 bases separating them. Per germline, CDR1 MDHEN and CDR2 SYDVKM. The CDR3 nucleotides are TGTGCCAGCACCCCCCCCAGGTTCACCACACAAGAAAGCAATCAGCCCCAGCATTTT. It translates to CASTPPRFTTQESNQPQHF.

The chain carries TRBV10-3 and TRBJ1-3; perhaps TRBD1 as D (5 bases). V lost 2 bases to trimming and J lost 0 bases, with 11 bases between them. CDR3 length equals 16 residues. The germline gives CDR1 ENHRY, CDR2 SYGVKD. Here the CDR3 DNA reads TGTGCCATCAGTGAGCGGGGGATAGACTCTGGAAACACCATATATTTT. This codes for CAISERGIDSGNTIYF.

This clone was found once. The CDR3 region is CASIPGGSSYEQYF. The CDR3 coding sequence is TGCGCCAGCATCCCCGGCGGCAGCTCCTACGAGCAGTACTTC. This rearrangement joins TRBV23-1 to TRBJ2-7; D is ambiguous. Being an ORF, TRBV23-1 has a function that is uncertain. Between the trimmed V and J ends, which lost 7 bases and 0 bases, there was a span of 13 bases. This CDR3 is built from 14 residues.

Notes on this clone: One junction end does not reproduce the germline sequence, and a read error may be involved. The chain employs TRBV20-1 and TRBJ1-2, with TRBD1 matching over 10 bases. The CDR3 consists of 10 residues. CDR1 DFQATT and CDR2 SNEGSKA come from the germline V gene (reference sequence). The CDR3 DNA reads as TGCAGTGCTAGAACCGGGACAGGGGCCTTC. The encoded protein is CSARTGTGAF.

V usage is TRBV2 and J usage is TRBJ2-3, with 10 bases identical to TRBD1. The CDR3 length is 15 residues. Trimming removed 4 bases from V and 3 bases from J; junction bases left unmatched: 4. Germline V gene data show CDR1 as SNHLY and CDR2 as FYNNEI. CDR3 protein: CASSGRDRGTDTQYF. Here the CDR3 DNA reads TGTGCCAGCAGTGGCCGGGACAGGGGTACAGATACGCAGTATTTT. Supplemented by reference TRBV2 and TRBJ2-3, the full variable domain reads EPEVTQTPSHQVTQMGQEVILRCVPISNHLYFYWYRQILGQKVEFLVSFYNNEISEKSEIFDDQFSVERPDGSNFTLKIRSTKLEDSAMYFCASSGRDRGTDTQYFGPGTRLTVL.

Written as DNA, the CDR3 is TGTGCCATCAGTGATCGGGGGGCAGGCTACGAGCAGTACTTC. Translated: CAISDRGAGYEQYF. This chain links TRBV10-3 with TRBJ2-7; TRBD2 might be the D (7 bases). The length of the CDR3 is 14 residues. Looked up from germline, CDR1 is ENHRY and CDR2 is SYGVKD. Trimming pared 3 bases from V and 3 bases from J, leaving 12 bases between.

This chain links TRBV7-2 with TRBJ1-6, with 9 bases identical to TRBD1. The CDR3 covers 16 residues. The germline V gene has CDR1 SGHTA and CDR2 FQGNSA. Losses at the gene ends were 4 bases for V and 7 bases for J; bases not matched to a gene: 8. CDR3 protein: CASSSGTGSRNSPLHF. CDR3 DNA: TGTGCCAGCAGCTCCGGGACAGGGAGCAGAAATTCACCCCTCCACTTT.

V and J are TRBV24-1 and TRBJ2-1; 7 bases are shared with TRBD1. With V trimmed by 5 bases and J by 1 base, 7 bases remained unmatched. The CDR3 runs to 16 residues. From germline, CDR1 is KGHDR and CDR2 SFDVKD. For the CDR3, the DNA is TGTGCCACCAGTGGCGACAGGGAGCCGTCCTACAATGAGCAGTTCTTC. Translating it yields CATSGDREPSYNEQFF.

Concerning this clone itself: The same CDR3 also results from other DNA sequences found in this sample. The chain is built from TRBV3-1 (or the pseudogene TRBV3-2) and TRBJ1-1, with unresolved D. Germline V CDR1 and CDR2: LGHDT, YNNKEL (reference sequence). The CDR3 length is 14 residues. V was shortened by 1 base and J by 1 base, with 7 bases between the two germline ends. DNA of the CDR3: TGTGCCAGCAGCCAAGGTCCCGGGAACACTGAAGCTTTCTTT. Its translation: CASSQGPGNTEAFF.

The rearrangement joins TRBV28 to TRBJ1-2; D remains ambiguous. This CDR3 contains 14 residues. The V gene lost 5 bases and the J gene lost 3 bases, with 13 bases spanning the gap. Germline CDR1 MDHEN, CDR2 SYDVKM. CDR3 protein: CASSPAGGYYGYTF. The CDR3 coding sequence is TGTGCCAGCAGTCCCGCGGGCGGATACTATGGCTACACCTTC.

The V and J genes are TRBV11-2 and TRBJ2-1; 9 bases match TRBD2. V was clipped by 4 bases and J by 7 bases; unmatched bases: 8. The CDR3 covers 15 residues. Germline CDR1 SGHAT, CDR2 FQNNGV. The CDR3 DNA reads TGTGCCAGCAGCTCGCGGGAGGGCCAGGGTAATGAGCAGTTCTTC. It is translated as CASSSREGQGNEQFF. Together with reference TRBV11-2 and TRBJ2-1, the CDR3 gives the full variable domain: EAGVAQSPRYKIIEKRQSVAFWCNPISGHATLYWYQQILGQGPKLLIQFQNNGVVDDSQLPKDRFSAERLKGVDSTLKIQPAKLEDSAVYLCASSSREGQGNEQFFGPGTRLTVL.

The rearrangement joins TRBV27 to TRBJ2-7, with D possibly matching TRBD2 (6 bases). Germline V CDR1 and CDR2: MNHEY, SMNVEV (reference sequence). The CDR3 sequence is 14 residues long. V dropped 4 bases and J dropped 3 bases, with 13 bases sitting between them. CDR3 sequence: CASSWRLGGYEQYF. For the CDR3, the DNA is TGTGCCAGCAGTTGGAGACTGGGGGGCTACGAGCAGTACTTC.

The chain joins TRBV6-1 to TRBJ2-5; TRBD1 matches at 8 bases. The germline V gene has CDR1 MNHNS and CDR2 SASEGT. The CDR3 consists of 15 residues. Germline trimming cut 0 bases from V and 2 bases from J; bases unmatched to any gene: 2. CDR3 sequence (DNA): TGTGCCAGCAGTGAAGCAACAGGGGGTCAAGAGACCCAGTACTTC. It specifies CASSEATGGQETQYF.

The CDR3 nucleotides are TGTGCCTGGGGGCAGTATGAAAAACTGTTTTTT. Translating gives CAWGQYEKLFF. V is TRBV30 and J is TRBJ1-4; D is unclear. The CDR3 is 11 amino acids. V was cut by 5 bases and J by 6 bases, with 7 bases left in between. Germline CDR1 GTSNPN, CDR2 SVGIG (reference sequence).

This rearrangement joins TRBV24-1 to TRBJ2-1; 9 positions match TRBD2. After removal of 9 bases from V and 9 bases from J, the junction contained 11 bases not matched to a gene. The germline V gene has CDR1 KGHDR and CDR2 SFDVKD. This CDR3 region has 14 residues. The CDR3 coding sequence is TGTGCCACCTCGCGGGAGGGCCTGTTGGTTGAGCAGTTCTTC. Its protein is CATSREGLLVEQFF.

The chain carries TRBV11-2 and TRBJ1-2; D not resolved. The V end was cut by 0 bases, the J end by 5 bases, with 10 bases between. Germline loops: CDR1 SGHAT, CDR2 FQNNGV. This CDR3 spans 14 amino acids. Here the CDR3 DNA reads TGTGCCAGCAGCTTAGATCGGGCGGGATATGGCTACACCTTC. Translating it yields CASSLDRAGYGYTF. The full variable domain, in which reference TRBV11-2 and TRBJ1-2 provide the parts outside the CDR3, is EAGVAQSPRYKIIEKRQSVAFWCNPISGHATLYWYQQILGQGPKLLIQFQNNGVVDDSQLPKDRFSAERLKGVDSTLKIQPAKLEDSAVYLCASSLDRAGYGYTFGSGTRLTVV.

In DNA, the CDR3 is TGTGCCAGCAGCTACAAAGGACAGGGGGTATCCACCGGGGAGCTGTTTTTT. Encoded protein: CASSYKGQGVSTGELFF. V is TRBV7-8 and J is TRBJ2-2; 10 bases match TRBD1. The V gene end was trimmed by 4 bases and the J gene end by 4 bases; junction bases not matched to a gene: 9. This CDR3 is built from 17 residues. Germline loops: CDR1 SGHVS, CDR2 FQNEAQ.

J is TRBJ1-4 and V is TRBV28; D gene uncertain. Germline loops: CDR1 MDHEN, CDR2 SYDVKM. This CDR3 comprises 15 residues. With 5 bases removed from V and 8 bases from J, the gap between germline ends came to 18 bases. The CDR3 coding sequence is TGTGCCAGCAGTGTTGCAGCGGATGTAAACGAAAAACTGTTTTTT. As protein: CASSVAADVNEKLFF. Full variable domain (rest looked up from reference TRBV28 and TRBJ1-4): DVKVTQSSRYLVKRTGEKVFLECVQDMDHENMFWYRQDPGLGLRLIYFSYDVKMKEKGDIPEGYSVSREKKERFSLILESASTNQTSMYLCASSVAADVNEKLFFGSGTQLSVL.

The chain employs TRBV10-3 and TRBJ2-2; D unresolved. The CDR3 runs to 11 residues. V was clipped by 7 bases and J by 6 bases, with 6 bases between them. The germline gives CDR1 ENHRY, CDR2 SYGVKD. The CDR3 sequence: CAIKESGELFF. As DNA, the CDR3 is TGTGCCATCAAAGAGTCCGGGGAGCTGTTTTTT.

The rearrangement joins TRBV28 to TRBJ1-1; 8 bases line up with TRBD1. The junction had 8 bases not matched to a gene; V was cut back by 2 bases and J by 3 bases. Germline V gives CDR1 MDHEN, CDR2 SYDVKM. The CDR3 covers 16 residues. CDR3 coding DNA: TGTGCCAGCAGTTTAGGGCCGGGACAGGTGGACACTGAAGCTTTCTTT. Its protein product is CASSLGPGQVDTEAFF.